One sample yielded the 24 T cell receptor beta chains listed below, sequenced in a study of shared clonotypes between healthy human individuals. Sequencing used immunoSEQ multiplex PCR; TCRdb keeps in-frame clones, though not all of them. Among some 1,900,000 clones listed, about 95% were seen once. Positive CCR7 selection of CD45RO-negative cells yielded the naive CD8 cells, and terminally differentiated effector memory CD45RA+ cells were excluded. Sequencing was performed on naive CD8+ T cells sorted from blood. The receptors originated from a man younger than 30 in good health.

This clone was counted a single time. The DNA for the CDR3 is TGCGCCAGCAGTGAGTCGATGGGTTCAGGGAACACTGAAGCTTTCTTT. It encodes CASSESMGSGNTEAFF. This rearrangement joins TRBV10-1 to TRBJ1-1, with unresolved D. Germline V gives CDR1 WNHNN, CDR2 SYGVQD (reference sequence). V was cut by 0 bases and J by 1 base, with 12 bases left in between. The CDR3 is made up of 16 amino acids.

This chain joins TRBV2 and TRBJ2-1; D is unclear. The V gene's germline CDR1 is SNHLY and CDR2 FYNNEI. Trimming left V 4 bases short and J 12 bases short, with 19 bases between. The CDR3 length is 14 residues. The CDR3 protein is CASSGMVGPPPQFF. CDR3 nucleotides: TGTGCCAGCAGTGGTATGGTTGGCCCCCCGCCGCAGTTCTTC.

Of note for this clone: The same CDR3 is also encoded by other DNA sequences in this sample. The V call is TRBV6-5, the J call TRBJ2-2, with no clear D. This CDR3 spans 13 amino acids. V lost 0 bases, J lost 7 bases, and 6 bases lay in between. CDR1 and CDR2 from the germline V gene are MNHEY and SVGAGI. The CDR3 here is CASSYSGVGELFF. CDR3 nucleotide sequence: TGTGCCAGCAGTTACTCGGGCGTCGGGGAGCTGTTTTTT.

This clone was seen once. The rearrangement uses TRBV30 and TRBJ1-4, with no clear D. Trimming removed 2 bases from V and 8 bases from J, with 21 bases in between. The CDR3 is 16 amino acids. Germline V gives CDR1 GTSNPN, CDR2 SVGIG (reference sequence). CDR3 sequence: CAWSWEGPRFGEKLFF. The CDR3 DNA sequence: TGTGCCTGGAGTTGGGAGGGTCCAAGGTTTGGAGAAAAACTGTTTTTT.

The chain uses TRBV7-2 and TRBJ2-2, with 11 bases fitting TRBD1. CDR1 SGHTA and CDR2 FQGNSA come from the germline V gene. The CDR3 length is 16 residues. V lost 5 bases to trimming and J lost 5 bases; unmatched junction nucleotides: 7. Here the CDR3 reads CASSPRDRGRTGELFF. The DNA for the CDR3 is TGTGCCAGCAGCCCACGGGACAGGGGGAGGACCGGGGAGCTGTTTTTT.

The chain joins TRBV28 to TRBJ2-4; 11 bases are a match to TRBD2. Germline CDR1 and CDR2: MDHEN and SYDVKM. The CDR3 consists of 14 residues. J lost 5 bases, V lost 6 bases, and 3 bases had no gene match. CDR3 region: CASSLLAGENIQYF. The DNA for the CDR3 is TGTGCCAGCAGCTTACTAGCGGGGGAAAACATTCAGTACTTC. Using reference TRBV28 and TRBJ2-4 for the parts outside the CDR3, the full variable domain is DVKVTQSSRYLVKRTGEKVFLECVQDMDHENMFWYRQDPGLGLRLIYFSYDVKMKEKGDIPEGYSVSREKKERFSLILESASTNQTSMYLCASSLLAGENIQYFGAGTRLSVL.

The CDR3 sequence: CASSNFGGGEQYF. Written as DNA, the CDR3 is TGTGCCAGCAGTAATTTCGGGGGAGGCGAGCAGTACTTC. This chain uses TRBV5-4 with TRBJ2-7, with D possibly matching TRBD2 (6 bases). CDR3 length equals 13 residues. Germline V gives CDR1 SGHNT, CDR2 YYREEE (reference sequence). V lost 5 bases and J 6 bases, leaving 15 bases between the germline ends.

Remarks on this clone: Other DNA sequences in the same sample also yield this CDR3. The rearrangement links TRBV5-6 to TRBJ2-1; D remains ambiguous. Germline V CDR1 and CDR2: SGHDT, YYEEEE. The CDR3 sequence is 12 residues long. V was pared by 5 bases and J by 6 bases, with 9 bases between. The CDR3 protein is CASSLTSNEQFF. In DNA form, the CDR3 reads TGTGCCAGCAGTTTGACAAGCAATGAGCAGTTCTTC.

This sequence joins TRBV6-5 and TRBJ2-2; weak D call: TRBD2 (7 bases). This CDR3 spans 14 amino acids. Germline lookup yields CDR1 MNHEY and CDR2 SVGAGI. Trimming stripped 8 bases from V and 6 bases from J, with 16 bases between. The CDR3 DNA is TGTGCCAGCGACCTAGGGGGGGTCCCCGGGGAGCTGTTTTTT. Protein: CASDLGGVPGELFF.

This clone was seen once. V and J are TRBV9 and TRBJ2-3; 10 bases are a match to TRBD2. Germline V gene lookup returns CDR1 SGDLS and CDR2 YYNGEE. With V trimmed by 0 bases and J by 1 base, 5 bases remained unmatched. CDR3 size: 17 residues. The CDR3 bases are TGTGCCAGCAGCGTAGATCCAGCGGGGGGGGGCACAGATACGCAGTATTTT. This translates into CASSVDPAGGGTDTQYF.

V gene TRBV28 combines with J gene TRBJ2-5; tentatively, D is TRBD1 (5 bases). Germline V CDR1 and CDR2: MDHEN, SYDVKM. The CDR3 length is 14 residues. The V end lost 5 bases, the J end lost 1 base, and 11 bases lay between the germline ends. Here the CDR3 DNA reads TGTGCCAGCAGTGCCAGGCAGGGCCAAGAGACCCAGTACTTC. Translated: CASSARQGQETQYF. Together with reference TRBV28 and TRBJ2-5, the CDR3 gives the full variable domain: DVKVTQSSRYLVKRTGEKVFLECVQDMDHENMFWYRQDPGLGLRLIYFSYDVKMKEKGDIPEGYSVSREKKERFSLILESASTNQTSMYLCASSARQGQETQYFGPGTRLLVL.

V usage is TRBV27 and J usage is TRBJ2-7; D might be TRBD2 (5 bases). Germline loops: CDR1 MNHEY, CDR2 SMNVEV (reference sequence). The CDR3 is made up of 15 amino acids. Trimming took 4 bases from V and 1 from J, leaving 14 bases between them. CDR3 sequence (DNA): TGTGCCAGCAGTTCCCCCGACACGGGATCCTACGAGCAGTACTTC. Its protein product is CASSSPDTGSYEQYF.

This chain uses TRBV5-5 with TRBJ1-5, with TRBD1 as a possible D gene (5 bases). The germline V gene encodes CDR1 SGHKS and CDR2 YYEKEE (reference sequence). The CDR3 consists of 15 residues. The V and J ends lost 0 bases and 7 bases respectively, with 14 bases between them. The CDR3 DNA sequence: TGTGCCAGCAGCTTGGGTTCAGGGCTTGGCCAGCCCCAGCATTTT. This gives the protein CASSLGSGLGQPQHF.

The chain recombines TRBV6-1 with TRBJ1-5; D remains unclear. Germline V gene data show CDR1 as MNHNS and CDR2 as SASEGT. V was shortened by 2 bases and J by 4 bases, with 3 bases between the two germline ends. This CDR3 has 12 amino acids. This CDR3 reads CASSESNQPQHF. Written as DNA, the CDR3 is TGTGCCAGCAGTGAATCGAATCAGCCCCAGCATTTT.

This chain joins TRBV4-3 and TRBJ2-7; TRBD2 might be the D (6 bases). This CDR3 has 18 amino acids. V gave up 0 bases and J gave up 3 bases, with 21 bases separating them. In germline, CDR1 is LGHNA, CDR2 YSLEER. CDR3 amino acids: CASSQDLQGGKFYYEQYF. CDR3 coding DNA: TGCGCCAGCAGCCAAGATTTGCAGGGAGGCAAGTTTTACTACGAGCAGTACTTC.

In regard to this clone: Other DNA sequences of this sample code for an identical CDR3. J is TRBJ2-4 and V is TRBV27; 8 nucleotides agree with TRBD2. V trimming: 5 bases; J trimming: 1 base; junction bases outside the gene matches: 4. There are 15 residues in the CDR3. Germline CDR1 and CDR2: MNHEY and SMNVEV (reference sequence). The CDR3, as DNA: TGTGCCAGCAGTCTCGGGGGGGTTGCCAAAAACATTCAGTACTTC. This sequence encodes CASSLGGVAKNIQYF.

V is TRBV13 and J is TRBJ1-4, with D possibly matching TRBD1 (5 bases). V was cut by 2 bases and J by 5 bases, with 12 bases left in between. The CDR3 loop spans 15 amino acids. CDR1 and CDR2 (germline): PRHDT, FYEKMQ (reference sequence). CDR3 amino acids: CASSLWGEGNEKLFF. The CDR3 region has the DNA TGTGCCAGCAGCTTATGGGGGGAAGGGAATGAAAAACTGTTTTTT.

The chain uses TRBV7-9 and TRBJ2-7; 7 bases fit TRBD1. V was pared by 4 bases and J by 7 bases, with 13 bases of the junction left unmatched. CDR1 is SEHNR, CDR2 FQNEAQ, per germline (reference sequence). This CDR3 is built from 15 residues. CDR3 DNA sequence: TGTGCCAGCAGCTCTCGGACAGGACGAATTTGGGAGCAGTACTTC. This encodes CASSSRTGRIWEQYF. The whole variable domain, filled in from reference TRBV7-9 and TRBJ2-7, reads DTGVSQNPRHKITKRGQNVTFRCDPISEHNRLYWYRQTLGQGPEFLTYFQNEAQLEKSRLLSDRFSAERPKGSFSTLEIQRTEQGDSAMYLCASSSRTGRIWEQYFGPGTRLTVT.

Written as DNA, the CDR3 is TGTGCCAGTACCCAAGACAGAATGGCCCAGCATTTT. Translating gives CASTQDRMAQHF. This chain uses TRBV19 with TRBJ1-5; maybe TRBD1 (5 bases). The CDR3 runs to 12 residues. CDR1 LNHDA and CDR2 SQIVND come from the germline V gene (reference sequence). V lost 7 bases and J 11 bases, leaving 15 bases between the germline ends. The variable domain in full, completed from reference TRBV19 and TRBJ1-5, reads DGGITQSPKYLFRKEGQNVTLSCEQNLNHDAMYWYRQDPGQGLRLIYYSQIVNDFQKGDIAEGYSVSREKKESFPLTVTSAQKNPTAFYLCASTQDRMAQHFGDGTRLSIL.

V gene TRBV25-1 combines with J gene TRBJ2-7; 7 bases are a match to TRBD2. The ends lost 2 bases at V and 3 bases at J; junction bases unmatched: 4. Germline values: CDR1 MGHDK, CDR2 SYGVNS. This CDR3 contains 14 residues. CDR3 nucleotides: TGTGCCAGCAGTGAAGCTGGGGGGGGCTACGAGCAGTACTTC. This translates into CASSEAGGGYEQYF.

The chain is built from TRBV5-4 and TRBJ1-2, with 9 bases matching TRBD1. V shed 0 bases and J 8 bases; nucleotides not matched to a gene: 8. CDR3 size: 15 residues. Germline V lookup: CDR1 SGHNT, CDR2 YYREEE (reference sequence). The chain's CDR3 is CASSLGPPGQGGYTF. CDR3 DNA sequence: TGTGCCAGCAGCTTGGGGCCCCCGGGACAGGGCGGCTACACCTTC.

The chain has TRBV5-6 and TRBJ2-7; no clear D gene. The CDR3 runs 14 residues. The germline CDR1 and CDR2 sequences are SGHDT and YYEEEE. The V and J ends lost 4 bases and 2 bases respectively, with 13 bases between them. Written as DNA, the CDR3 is TGTGCCAGCAGCCCGACACTGATACCCTACGAGCAGTACTTC. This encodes CASSPTLIPYEQYF.

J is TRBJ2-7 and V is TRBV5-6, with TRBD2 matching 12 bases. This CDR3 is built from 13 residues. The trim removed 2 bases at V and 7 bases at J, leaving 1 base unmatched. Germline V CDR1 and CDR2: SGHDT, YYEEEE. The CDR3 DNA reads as TGTGCCAGCAGCTTTGGACTAGCGGGAGAGCAGTACTTC. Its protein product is CASSFGLAGEQYF.

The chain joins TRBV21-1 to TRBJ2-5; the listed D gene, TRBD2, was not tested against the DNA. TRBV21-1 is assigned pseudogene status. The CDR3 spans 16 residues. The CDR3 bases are TGTGCCAGCAGCAAAGGAAGAGCGGGAGCTGACGAGACCCAGTACTTC. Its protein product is CASSKGRAGADETQYF.